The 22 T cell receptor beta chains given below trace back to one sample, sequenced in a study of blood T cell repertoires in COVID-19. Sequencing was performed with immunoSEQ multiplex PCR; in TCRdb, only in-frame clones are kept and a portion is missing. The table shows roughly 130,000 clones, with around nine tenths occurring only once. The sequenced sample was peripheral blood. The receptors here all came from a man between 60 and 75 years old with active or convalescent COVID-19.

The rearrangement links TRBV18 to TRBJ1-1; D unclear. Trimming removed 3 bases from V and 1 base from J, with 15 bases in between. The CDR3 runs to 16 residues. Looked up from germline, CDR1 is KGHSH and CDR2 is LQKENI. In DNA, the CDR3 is TGTGCCAGCTCACCCTCCAGTGGGAGCCCGAACACTGAAGCTTTCTTT. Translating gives CASSPSSGSPNTEAFF.

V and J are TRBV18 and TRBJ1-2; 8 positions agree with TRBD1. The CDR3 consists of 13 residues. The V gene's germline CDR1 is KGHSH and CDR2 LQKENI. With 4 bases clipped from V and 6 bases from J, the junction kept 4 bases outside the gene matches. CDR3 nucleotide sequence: TGTGCCAGCTCACAGGACAGGGTACATGGCTACACCTTC. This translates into CASSQDRVHGYTF.

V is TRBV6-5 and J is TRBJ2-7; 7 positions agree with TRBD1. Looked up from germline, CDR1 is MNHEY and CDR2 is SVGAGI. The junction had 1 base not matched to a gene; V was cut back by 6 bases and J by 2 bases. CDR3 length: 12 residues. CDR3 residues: CASRQGAYEQYF. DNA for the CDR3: TGTGCCAGCAGGCAGGGGGCCTACGAGCAGTACTTC.

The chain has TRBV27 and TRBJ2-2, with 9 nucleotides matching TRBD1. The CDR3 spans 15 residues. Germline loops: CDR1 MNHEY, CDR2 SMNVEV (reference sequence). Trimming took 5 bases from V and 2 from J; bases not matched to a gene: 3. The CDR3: CASSGDRANTGELFF. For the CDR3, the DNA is TGTGCCAGCAGTGGGGACAGGGCTAACACCGGGGAGCTGTTTTTT.

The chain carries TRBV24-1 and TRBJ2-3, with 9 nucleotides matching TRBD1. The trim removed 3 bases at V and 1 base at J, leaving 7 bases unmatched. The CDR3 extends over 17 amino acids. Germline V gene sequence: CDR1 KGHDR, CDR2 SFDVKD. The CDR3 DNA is TGTGCCACCAGTGATCCCCGCCGGACAGGGGGCACAGATACGCAGTATTTT. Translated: CATSDPRRTGGTDTQYF.

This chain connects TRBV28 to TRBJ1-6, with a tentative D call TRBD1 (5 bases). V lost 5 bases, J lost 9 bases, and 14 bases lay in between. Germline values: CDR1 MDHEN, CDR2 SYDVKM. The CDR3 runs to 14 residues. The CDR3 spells CASSNPVGGSPLHF. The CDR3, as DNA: TGTGCCAGCAGTAACCCCGTCGGGGGTTCACCCCTCCACTTT.

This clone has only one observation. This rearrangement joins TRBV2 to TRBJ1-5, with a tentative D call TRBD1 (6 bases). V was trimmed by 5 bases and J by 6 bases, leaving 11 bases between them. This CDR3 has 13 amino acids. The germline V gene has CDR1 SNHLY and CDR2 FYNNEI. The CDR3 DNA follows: TGTGCCAGCAGTTTACAGGGAGTTCAGCCCCAGCATTTT. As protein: CASSLQGVQPQHF.

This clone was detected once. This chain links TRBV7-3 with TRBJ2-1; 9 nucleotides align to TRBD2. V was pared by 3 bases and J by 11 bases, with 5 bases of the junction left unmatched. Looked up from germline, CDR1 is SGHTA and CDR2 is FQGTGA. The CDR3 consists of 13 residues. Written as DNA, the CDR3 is TGTGCCAGCAGCTTCGGCGGGAGGGAAAAGCAGTTCTTC. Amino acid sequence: CASSFGGREKQFF.

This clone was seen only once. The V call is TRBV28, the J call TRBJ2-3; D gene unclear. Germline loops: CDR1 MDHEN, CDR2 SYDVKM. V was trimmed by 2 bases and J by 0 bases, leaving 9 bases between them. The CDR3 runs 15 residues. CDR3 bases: TGTGCCAGCAGTTTACGACTTCCGAGCACAGATACGCAGTATTTT. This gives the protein CASSLRLPSTDTQYF. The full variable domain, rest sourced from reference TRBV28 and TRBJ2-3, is DVKVTQSSRYLVKRTGEKVFLECVQDMDHENMFWYRQDPGLGLRLIYFSYDVKMKEKGDIPEGYSVSREKKERFSLILESASTNQTSMYLCASSLRLPSTDTQYFGPGTRLTVL.

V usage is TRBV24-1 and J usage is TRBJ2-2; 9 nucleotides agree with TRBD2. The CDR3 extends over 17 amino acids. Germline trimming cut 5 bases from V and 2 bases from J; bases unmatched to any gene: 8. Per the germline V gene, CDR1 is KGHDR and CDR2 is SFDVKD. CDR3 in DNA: TGTGCCACCAGTGGGGGATCGCGGGAGGGTAACACCGGGGAGCTGTTTTTT. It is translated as CATSGGSREGNTGELFF.

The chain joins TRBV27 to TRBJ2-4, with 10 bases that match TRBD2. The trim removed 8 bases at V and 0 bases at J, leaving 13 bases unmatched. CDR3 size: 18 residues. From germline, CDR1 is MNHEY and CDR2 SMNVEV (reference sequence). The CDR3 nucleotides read TGTGCCAGCGCAGCGGGAGGGTCCCTTTTACTAGCCAAAAACATTCAGTACTTC. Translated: CASAAGGSLLLAKNIQYF.

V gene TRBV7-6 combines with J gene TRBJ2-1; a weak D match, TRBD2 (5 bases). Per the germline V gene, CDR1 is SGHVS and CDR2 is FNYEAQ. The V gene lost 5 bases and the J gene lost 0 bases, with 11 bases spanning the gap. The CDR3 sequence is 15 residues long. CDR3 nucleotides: TGTGCCAGCAGCAGGACTGCTTCCTCCTACAATGAGCAGTTCTTC. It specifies CASSRTASSYNEQFF.

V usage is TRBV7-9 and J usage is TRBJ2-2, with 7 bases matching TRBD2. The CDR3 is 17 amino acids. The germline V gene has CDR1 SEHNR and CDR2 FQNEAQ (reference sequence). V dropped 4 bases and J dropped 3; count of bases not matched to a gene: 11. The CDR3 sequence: CASSSYTGGWDTGELFF. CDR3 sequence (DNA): TGTGCCAGCAGCTCGTATACGGGGGGATGGGACACCGGGGAGCTGTTTTTT. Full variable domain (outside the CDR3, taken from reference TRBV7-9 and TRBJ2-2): DTGVSQNPRHKITKRGQNVTFRCDPISEHNRLYWYRQTLGQGPEFLTYFQNEAQLEKSRLLSDRFSAERPKGSFSTLEIQRTEQGDSAMYLCASSSYTGGWDTGELFFGEGSRLTVL.

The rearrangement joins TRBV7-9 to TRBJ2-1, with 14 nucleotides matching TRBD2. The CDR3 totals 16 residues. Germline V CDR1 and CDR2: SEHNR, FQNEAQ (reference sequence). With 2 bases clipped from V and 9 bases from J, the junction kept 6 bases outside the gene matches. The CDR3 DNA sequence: TGTGCCAGCAGCTTATGGGGACTAGCGGGGGTGGGTGAGCAGTTCTTC. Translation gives CASSLWGLAGVGEQFF. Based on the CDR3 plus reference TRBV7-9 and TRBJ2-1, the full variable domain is DTGVSQNPRHKITKRGQNVTFRCDPISEHNRLYWYRQTLGQGPEFLTYFQNEAQLEKSRLLSDRFSAERPKGSFSTLEIQRTEQGDSAMYLCASSLWGLAGVGEQFFGPGTRLTVL.

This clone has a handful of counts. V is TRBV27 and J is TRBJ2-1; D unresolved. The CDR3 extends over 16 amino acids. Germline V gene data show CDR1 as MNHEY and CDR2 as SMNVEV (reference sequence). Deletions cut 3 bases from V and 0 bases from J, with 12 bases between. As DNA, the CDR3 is TGTGCCAGCAGTTTGCCCCCGGGTTCCTCCTACAATGAGCAGTTCTTC. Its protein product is CASSLPPGSSYNEQFF.

The CDR3 region has the DNA TGTGCCAGCTCAAAAGGGGCAGGGGGCAGCGGGGAGCTGTTTTTT. It encodes CASSKGAGGSGELFF. The chain is built from TRBV7-3 and TRBJ2-2, with TRBD1 matching 8 bases. V trimming: 8 bases; J trimming: 7 bases; junction bases outside the gene matches: 12. The CDR3 runs 15 residues. The germline V gene has CDR1 SGHTA and CDR2 FQGTGA.

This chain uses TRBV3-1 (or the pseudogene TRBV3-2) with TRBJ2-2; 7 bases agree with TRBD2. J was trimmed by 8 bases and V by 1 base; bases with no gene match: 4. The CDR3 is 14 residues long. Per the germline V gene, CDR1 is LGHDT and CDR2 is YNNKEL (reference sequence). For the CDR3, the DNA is TGTGCCAGCAGCCAAGGGGCAGCGGGAGGGGAGCTGTTTTTT. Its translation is CASSQGAAGGELFF.

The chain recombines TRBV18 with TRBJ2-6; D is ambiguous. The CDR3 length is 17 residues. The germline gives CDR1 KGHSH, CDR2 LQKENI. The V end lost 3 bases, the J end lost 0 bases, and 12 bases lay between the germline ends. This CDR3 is CASSPRIGDSGANVLTF. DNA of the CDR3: TGTGCCAGCTCACCTCGGATAGGAGACTCTGGGGCCAACGTCCTGACTTTC.

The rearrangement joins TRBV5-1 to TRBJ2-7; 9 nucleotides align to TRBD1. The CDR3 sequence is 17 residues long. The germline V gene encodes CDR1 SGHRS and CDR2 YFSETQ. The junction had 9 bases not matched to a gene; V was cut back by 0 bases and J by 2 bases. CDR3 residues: CASSLGYGTGSTYEQYF. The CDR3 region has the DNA TGCGCCAGCAGCTTGGGGTACGGGACAGGGAGCACCTACGAGCAGTACTTC.

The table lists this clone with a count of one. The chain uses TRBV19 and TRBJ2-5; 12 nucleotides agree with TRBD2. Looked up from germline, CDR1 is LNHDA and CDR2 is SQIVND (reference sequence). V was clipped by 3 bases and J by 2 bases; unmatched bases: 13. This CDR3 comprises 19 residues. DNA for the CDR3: TGTGCCAGTAGTATGCAAAGACTAGCGGGAGAGGCGCAGCAAGAGACCCAGTACTTC. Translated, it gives CASSMQRLAGEAQQETQYF.

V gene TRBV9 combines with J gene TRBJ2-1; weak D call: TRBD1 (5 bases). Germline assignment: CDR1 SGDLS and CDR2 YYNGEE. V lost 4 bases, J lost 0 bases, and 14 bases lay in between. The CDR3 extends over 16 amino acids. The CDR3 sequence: CASSPQGKSSYNEQFF. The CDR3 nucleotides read TGTGCCAGCAGCCCCCAGGGCAAAAGCTCCTACAATGAGCAGTTCTTC.

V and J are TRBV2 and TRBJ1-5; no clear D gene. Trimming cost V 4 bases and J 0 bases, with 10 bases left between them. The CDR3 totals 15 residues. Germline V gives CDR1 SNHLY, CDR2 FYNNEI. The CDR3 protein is CASSVRGYSNQPQHF. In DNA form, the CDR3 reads TGTGCCAGCAGTGTTAGAGGGTATAGCAATCAGCCCCAGCATTTT.